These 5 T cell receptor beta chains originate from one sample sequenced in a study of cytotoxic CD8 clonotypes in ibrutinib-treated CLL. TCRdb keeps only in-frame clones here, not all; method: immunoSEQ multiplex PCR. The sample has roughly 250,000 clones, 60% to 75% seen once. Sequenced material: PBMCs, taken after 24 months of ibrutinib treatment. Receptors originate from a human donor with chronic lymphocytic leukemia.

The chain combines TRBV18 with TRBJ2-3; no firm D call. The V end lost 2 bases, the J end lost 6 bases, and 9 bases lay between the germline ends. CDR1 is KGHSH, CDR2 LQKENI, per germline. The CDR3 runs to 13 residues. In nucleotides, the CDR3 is TGTGCCAGCTCACCAATCTTTGGCGATACGCAGTATTTT. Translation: CASSPIFGDTQYF.

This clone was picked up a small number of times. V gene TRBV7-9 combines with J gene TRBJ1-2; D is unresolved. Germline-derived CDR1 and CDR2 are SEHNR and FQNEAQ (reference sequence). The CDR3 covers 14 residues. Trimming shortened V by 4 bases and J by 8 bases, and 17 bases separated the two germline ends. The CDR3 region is CASSSSSPHGGYTF. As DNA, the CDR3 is TGTGCCAGCAGCTCCAGTAGTCCCCACGGGGGCTACACCTTC.

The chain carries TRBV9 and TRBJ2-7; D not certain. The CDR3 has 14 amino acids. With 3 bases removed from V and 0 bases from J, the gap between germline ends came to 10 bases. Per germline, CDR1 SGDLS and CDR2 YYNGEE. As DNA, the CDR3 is TGTGCCAGCAGCGCTGACTTGAGCTCCTACGAGCAGTACTTC. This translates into CASSADLSSYEQYF. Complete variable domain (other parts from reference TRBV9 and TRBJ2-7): DSGVTQTPKHLITATGQRVTLRCSPRSGDLSVYWYQQSLDQGLQFLIQYYNGEERAKGNILERFSAQQFPDLHSELNLSSLELGDSALYFCASSADLSSYEQYFGPGTRLTVT.

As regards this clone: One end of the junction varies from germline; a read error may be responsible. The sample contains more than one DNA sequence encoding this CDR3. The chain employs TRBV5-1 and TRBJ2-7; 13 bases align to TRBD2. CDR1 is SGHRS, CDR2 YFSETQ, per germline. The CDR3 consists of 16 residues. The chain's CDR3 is CASSLGRTSGSYEQYF. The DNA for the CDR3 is TGCGCTAGCAGCTTGGGTCGGACTAGCGGGAGTTACGAGCAGTACTTC.

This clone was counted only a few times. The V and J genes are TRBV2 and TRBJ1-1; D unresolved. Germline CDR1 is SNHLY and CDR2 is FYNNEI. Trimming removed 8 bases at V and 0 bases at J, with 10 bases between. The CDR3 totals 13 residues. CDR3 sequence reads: CASGMVMNTEAFF. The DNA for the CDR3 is TGTGCCAGCGGGATGGTCATGAACACTGAAGCTTTCTTT. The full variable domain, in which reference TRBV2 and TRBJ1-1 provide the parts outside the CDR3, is EPEVTQTPSHQVTQMGQEVILRCVPISNHLYFYWYRQILGQKVEFLVSFYNNEISEKSEIFDDQFSVERPDGSNFTLKIRSTKLEDSAMYFCASGMVMNTEAFFGQGTRLTVV.